This TCR beta chain was identified during a study of blood T cells in healthy people across ages. Study-wide findings and caveats: Observed TCR beta diversity showed a strong correlation with the percentage of naive T cells as measured by flow cytometry. Among long-lived donors, naive CD4+ cells were more numerous and diversity higher than in aged donors.

Next came a second PCR, run for about 6 to 12 cycles, which used a sample-barcoded 5' primer along with a J-beta primer mix. With 12 random nucleotides, a template-switch adaptor tagged each individual cDNA molecule. TCRdb re-derived calls from the 5' RACE reads in MiXCR, one entry per CDR3 protein. Among about 1.8 million distinct CDR3 sequences listed, 49% were seen once. The CDR3 sequence is 17 residues long. The V gene end was trimmed by 1 base and the J gene end by 8 bases; junction bases not matched to a gene: 12. The V gene's germline CDR1 is MDHEN and CDR2 SYDVKM. Healthy Caucasian individuals from Russia aged roughly 6 to 95 served as donors. Comment on this clonotype: Its antigen is undetermined.

The receptor was derived from a woman between 40 and 50 years old in good health. The material sequenced was blood. This rearrangement joins TRBV28 to TRBJ2-3; 10 bases are a match to TRBD2. The CDR3 nucleotides are TGTGCCAGCAGTTTATCCCCGTTCGCTAGCGGGGGAGGTACGCAGTATTTT. As protein: CASSLSPFASGGGTQYF.